This T cell receptor (beta chain) derives from a study of OX40 agonist ivuxolimab in advanced cancers. Whole-study context: Enrollees could have had prior anti-PD-1, anti-PD-L1 or anti-CTLA-4 therapy, which over 35% had received. One hepatocellular carcinoma and two cutaneous melanoma patients partially responded. Regarding the study as a whole: The antigen specificity of the peripheral T cells (those that were expanded) was not determined.

Produced via immunoSEQ multiplex PCR; TCRdb's table is partial and in-frame only. Among about 64,000 clones listed, approximately 84% were seen once. The investigators sampled blood at baseline, at cycle 4 day 1, and at cycle 7 day 1. As regards this clone: Its antigen is undetermined.

Germline-derived CDR1 and CDR2 are SGHDT and YYEEEE. The CDR3 contains 17 residues. With V trimmed by 3 bases and J by 3 bases, 11 bases remained unmatched. The source of this sequence is an adult with an advanced solid tumor such as melanoma, head and neck, liver or kidney cancer. This specimen was CD4+ or CD8+ T cells sorted from blood, taken in a trial of the OX40 agonist ivuxolimab. The genes are TRBV5-6 and TRBJ2-7, with 11 nucleotides matching TRBD2. The CDR3 DNA is TGTGCCAGCAGCTCGGGACTAGCGGCACCCTACAACTACGAGCAGTACTTC. Protein: CASSSGLAAPYNYEQYF.